This T cell receptor (beta chain) was observed in a study of T cells in localized non-small cell lung cancer. The study, taken as a whole, reports: Owing to sequencing of a solitary tumor region, heterogeneity cannot be discounted. In adjacent lung appeared a median about 58 of the top 100 tumor clones. Compared with tumor, uninvolved adjacent lung displayed greater T cell clonality, ranking highest overall. Longer survival (overall) was linked to higher T cell density in blood.

Libraries were prepared by immunoSEQ multiplex PCR; TCRdb keeps only in-frame clonotypes and omits some of them. The table lists about 48,000 clones, 70% to 85% of them singletons. V dropped 3 bases and J dropped 0 bases, with 6 bases sitting between them. The CDR3 extends over 13 amino acids. Germline assignment: CDR1 SEHNR and CDR2 FQNEAQ (reference sequence). With respect to this clone: Its matching antigen is unknown.

The specimen comprised peripheral blood, sampled before any cancer treatment. V gene TRBV7-9 combines with J gene TRBJ2-7; no definite D call. This receptor was taken from a man between 35 and 75 years old with stage I squamous cell lung carcinoma. The CDR3 protein is CASSFGISYEQYF. In nucleotides, the CDR3 is TGTGCCAGCAGCTTTGGCATCTCCTACGAGCAGTACTTC.